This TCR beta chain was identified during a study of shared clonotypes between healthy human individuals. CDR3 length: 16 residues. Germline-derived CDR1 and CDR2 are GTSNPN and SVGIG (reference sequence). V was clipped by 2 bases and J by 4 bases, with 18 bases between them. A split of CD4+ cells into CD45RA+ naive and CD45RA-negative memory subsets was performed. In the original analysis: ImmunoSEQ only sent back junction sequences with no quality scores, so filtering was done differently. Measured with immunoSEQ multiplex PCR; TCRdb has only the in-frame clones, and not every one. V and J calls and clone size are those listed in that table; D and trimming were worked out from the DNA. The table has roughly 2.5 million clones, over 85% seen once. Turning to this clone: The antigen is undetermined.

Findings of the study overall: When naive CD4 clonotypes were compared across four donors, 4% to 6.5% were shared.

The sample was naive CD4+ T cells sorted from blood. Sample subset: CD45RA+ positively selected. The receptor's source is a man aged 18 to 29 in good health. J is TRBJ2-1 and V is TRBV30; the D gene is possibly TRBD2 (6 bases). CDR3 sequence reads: CAWSLKEGRTYNEQFF. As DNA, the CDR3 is TGTGCCTGGAGTCTAAAGGAGGGAAGAACATACAATGAGCAGTTCTTC.